A selection of T cell receptor beta chains follows, all from one sample in a study of identical twins. TCRdb passed the 5' RACE reads through MiXCR, listing each CDR3 protein once. There are approximately 690,000 distinct CDR3 sequences in the sample; around 6% occur only once, and about 2% lies in the top ten. Input material: naive T cells sorted from blood. These receptors were taken from a man aged 18-30 years in good health. CDR3s include the opening cysteine and the closing phenylalanine or tryptophan. The D gene is left open where the match is weak. Clone size is not always given. Where it is, it says once, few, many or a class for expanded clones.

J gene: TRBJ2-3
D gene: TRBD2
V gene: TRBV12-3/TRBV12-4
clone size: many
CDR3 DNA: TGTGCCAGCAGCCTGTTCCAGCGGGAGAGGCCTACAGATACGCAGTATTTT
CDR3 protein: CASSLFQRERPTDTQYF

J gene: TRBJ2-5
D gene: NA
V gene: TRBV6-1
clone size: many
CDR3 DNA: TGTGCCAGCACCTCGGAGGAACAAGAGACCCAGTACTTC
CDR3 protein: CASTSEEQETQYF

J gene: TRBJ2-2
D gene: NA
V gene: TRBV12-3/TRBV12-4
clone size: few
CDR3 DNA: TGTGCCAGCAGCAATAGACATGCCGGGGAGCTGTTTTTT
CDR3 protein: CASSNRHAGELFF

J gene: TRBJ2-5
D gene: TRBD2
V gene: TRBV5-1
clone size: few
CDR3 DNA: TGCGCCAGCAGCCCAAATACGCTAGCGGGAGGTGGCGAGACCCAGTACTTC
CDR3 protein: CASSPNTLAGGGETQYF

J gene: TRBJ2-3
D gene: NA
V gene: TRBV5-1
clone size: many
CDR3 DNA: TGCGCCAGCAGCTTGCCTTTGGTAGCGGAGAGCACAGATACGCAGTATTTT
CDR3 protein: CASSLPLVAESTDTQYF

J gene: TRBJ2-2
D gene: NA
V gene: TRBV4-1
clone size: NA
CDR3 DNA: TGCGCCAGCAGCCAAGATGCCAGGGAGGAGCTGTTTTTT
CDR3 protein: CASSQDAREELFF

J gene: TRBJ1-5
D gene: NA
V gene: TRBV12-3/TRBV12-4
clone size: NA
CDR3 DNA: TGTGCCAGCAGCCCTGATAGGTCTGGGTATGGCAATCAGCCCCAGCATTTT
CDR3 protein: CASSPDRSGYGNQPQHF

J gene: TRBJ2-7
D gene: TRBD1
V gene: TRBV5-6
clone size: few
CDR3 DNA: TGTGCCAGCAGCTTGGACAGGGGAAGAAGGGCCTACGAGCAGTACTTC
CDR3 protein: CASSLDRGRRAYEQYF

J gene: TRBJ2-7
D gene: TRBD2
V gene: TRBV6-5
clone size: many
CDR3 DNA: TGTGCCAGCAGTTACTCGATGCGACTAGCGGGAGCACACGAGCAGTACTTC
CDR3 protein: CASSYSMRLAGAHEQYF

J gene: TRBJ1-1
D gene: NA
V gene: TRBV14
clone size: many
CDR3 DNA: TGTGCCAGTCACCATCACCCGAACACTGAAGCTTTCTTT
CDR3 protein: CASHHHPNTEAFF

J gene: TRBJ2-7
D gene: NA
V gene: TRBV12-3/TRBV12-4
clone size: many
CDR3 DNA: TGTGCCAGCAGTACCTCGGTGGGGGGCTACGAGCAGTACTTC
CDR3 protein: CASSTSVGGYEQYF

J gene: TRBJ2-5
D gene: NA
V gene: TRBV29-1
clone size: many
CDR3 DNA: TGCAGCGTGAGCGGTGAAGAGACCCAGTACTTC
CDR3 protein: CSVSGEETQYF

J gene: TRBJ2-1
D gene: TRBD2
V gene: TRBV12-3/TRBV12-4
clone size: many
CDR3 DNA: TGTGCCAGCAGTTTAGCGGGGGGGGAGCATGAGCAGTTCTTC
CDR3 protein: CASSLAGGEHEQFF

J gene: TRBJ2-2
D gene: NA
V gene: TRBV2
clone size: few
CDR3 DNA: TGTGCCAGCAGCCGAGTCAACACCGGGGAGCTGTTTTTT
CDR3 protein: CASSRVNTGELFF

J gene: TRBJ2-7
D gene: TRBD1
V gene: TRBV7-2
clone size: few
CDR3 DNA: TGTGCCAGCAGCTTCGCCCGGGACAGGGGGGGCGAGCAGTACTTC
CDR3 protein: CASSFARDRGGEQYF

J gene: TRBJ2-1
D gene: NA
V gene: TRBV19
clone size: many
CDR3 DNA: TGTGCCAGCGGAAACGTGTACAATGAGCAGTTCTTC
CDR3 protein: CASGNVYNEQFF

J gene: TRBJ2-3
D gene: TRBD2
V gene: TRBV15
clone size: many
CDR3 DNA: TGTGCCACCAGCAGGCCGGGACTAGCGGGAGTAGATACGCAGTATTTT
CDR3 protein: CATSRPGLAGVDTQYF

J gene: TRBJ2-2
D gene: TRBD2
V gene: TRBV10-3
clone size: NA
CDR3 DNA: TGTGCCATCAGTGACACTAGCGGGAACACCGGGGAGCTGTTTTTT
CDR3 protein: CAISDTSGNTGELFF

J gene: TRBJ2-1
D gene: TRBD2
V gene: TRBV5-1
clone size: NA
CDR3 DNA: TGCGCCAGCAGCTTGGTGGTGCCCGACGTGGTAGCGGGTCCCGACGGTGGTGAGCAGTTCTTC
CDR3 protein: CASSLVVPDVVAGPDGGEQFF

J gene: TRBJ2-1
D gene: NA
V gene: TRBV20-1
clone size: many
CDR3 DNA: TGCAGTGCTAGTAGGCTAGCGGAGGGGGTTGAGCAGTTCTTC
CDR3 protein: CSASRLAEGVEQFF

J gene: TRBJ2-7
D gene: TRBD1
V gene: TRBV7-9
clone size: many
CDR3 DNA: TGTGCCAGCAGCTTAGGTAGAGGACAGGCCTACGAGCAGTACTTC
CDR3 protein: CASSLGRGQAYEQYF

J gene: TRBJ1-4
D gene: NA
V gene: TRBV5-1
clone size: many
CDR3 DNA: TGCGCCAGCAGCTTGGTTGCGGGTGAAAAACTGTTTTTT
CDR3 protein: CASSLVAGEKLFF

J gene: TRBJ2-1
D gene: NA
V gene: TRBV4-3
clone size: many
CDR3 DNA: TGCGCCAGCAGCCAAGAAGGGAGAGGTCTGAATGAGCAGTTCTTC
CDR3 protein: CASSQEGRGLNEQFF

J gene: TRBJ2-2
D gene: NA
V gene: TRBV29-1
clone size: NA
CDR3 DNA: TGCAGCGTTTACCCCGGGACACCCACCGGGGAGCTGTTTTTT
CDR3 protein: CSVYPGTPTGELFF

J gene: TRBJ2-6
D gene: NA
V gene: TRBV5-1
clone size: NA
CDR3 DNA: TGCGCCAGCAGCTTCGAGTTTGAGCTTATCTCTGGGGCCAACGTCCTGACTTTC
CDR3 protein: CASSFEFELISGANVLTF

J gene: TRBJ2-2
D gene: NA
V gene: TRBV9
clone size: many
CDR3 DNA: TGTGCCAGCAGCGTAGCTTCCGGCTCCACACCCGGGGAGCTGTTTTTT
CDR3 protein: CASSVASGSTPGELFF

J gene: TRBJ2-1
D gene: TRBD2
V gene: TRBV6-4
clone size: many
CDR3 DNA: TGTGCCAGCAGTGTTTCGGGACTAGGGCACAATGAGCAGTTCTTC
CDR3 protein: CASSVSGLGHNEQFF

J gene: TRBJ1-1
D gene: NA
V gene: TRBV29-1
clone size: many
CDR3 DNA: TGCAGCGTTGACGGGCAGATGAACACTGAAGCTTTCTTT
CDR3 protein: CSVDGQMNTEAFF